The sample holds a few counts of the clone carrying this T cell receptor (beta chain). PCR involved 60 Vbeta and 13 Jbeta primers. The data were produced by immunoSEQ multiplex PCR, yet TCRdb's version contains in-frame clones alone and is incomplete. The sample consists of under 200,000 clones, more than 65% of them appearing once. V was shortened by 5 bases and J by 2 bases, with 16 bases between the two germline ends. The CDR3 sequence is 15 residues long. Germline CDR1 and CDR2: SGHVS and FNYEAQ. This specimen belongs to a study of cytomegalovirus exposure and HLA in healthy donors. Input material: PBMCs. This clonotype originated in a woman aged 25 to 39 in good health and CMV-seronegative. The chain combines TRBV7-6 with TRBJ2-7; weak D call: TRBD1 (5 bases). This CDR3 is CASSPQGSGPYEQYF. CDR3 nucleotides: TGTGCCAGCAGCCCCCAGGGTTCGGGCCCCTACGAGCAGTACTTC. The full variable domain, its missing parts supplied by reference TRBV7-6 and TRBJ2-7, is GAGVSQSPRYKVTKRGQDVALRCDPISGHVSLYWYRQALGQGPEFLTYFNYEAQQDKSGLPNDRFSAERPEGSISTLTIQRTEQRDSAMYRCASSPQGSGPYEQYFGPGTRLTVT.